This T cell receptor (beta chain) was profiled in a study of Graves' ophthalmopathy and Graves' hyperthyroidism. RNA transcripts yielded amplified TCR beta CDR3 regions. A first-round RT-PCR used HTBI primers, followed by a second-round multiplex PCR. TCRdb redid the calling of the multiplex PCR reads with MiXCR, one entry per CDR3 protein. The data hold 450,000 to 600,000 distinct CDR3 sequences, with approximately 35% observed a single time. This clonotype was seen at least ten times. The length of the CDR3 is 15 residues. The germline gives CDR1 SGHRS, CDR2 YFSETQ. The V and J ends lost 0 bases and 3 bases, in that order; junction bases with no gene match: 6.

The material sequenced was peripheral blood or thyroid tissue (not recorded which). The TCR originated in an adult man with Graves' hyperthyroidism. The chain uses TRBV5-1 and TRBJ2-7; 7 nucleotides agree with TRBD2. The CDR3: CASSLEGGRGYEQYF. The CDR3 region has the DNA TGCGCCAGCAGCTTGGAAGGCGGGAGAGGCTACGAGCAGTACTTC. The entire variable domain, with the rest obtained from reference TRBV5-1 and TRBJ2-7, is as follows: KAGVTQTPRYLIKTRGQQVTLSCSPISGHRSVSWYQQTPGQGLQFLFEYFSETQRNKGNFPGRFSGRQFSNSRSEMNVSTLELGDSALYLCASSLEGGRGYEQYFGPGTRLTVT.